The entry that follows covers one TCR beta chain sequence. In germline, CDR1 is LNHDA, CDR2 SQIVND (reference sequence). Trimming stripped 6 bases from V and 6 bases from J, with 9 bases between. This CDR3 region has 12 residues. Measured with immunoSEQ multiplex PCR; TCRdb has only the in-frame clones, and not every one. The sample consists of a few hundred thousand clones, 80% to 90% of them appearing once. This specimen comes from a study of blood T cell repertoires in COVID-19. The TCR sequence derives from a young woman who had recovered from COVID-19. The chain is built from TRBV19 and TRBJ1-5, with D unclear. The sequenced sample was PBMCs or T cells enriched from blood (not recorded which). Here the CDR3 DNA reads TGTGCCAGTAGCCGACCGGGTCAGCCCCAGCATTTT. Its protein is CASSRPGQPQHF.